A selection of T cell receptor beta chains follows, all from one sample in a study of blood T cell repertoires in COVID-19. Some clones are missing from TCRdb's copy, which holds only in-frame ones; the method was immunoSEQ multiplex PCR. Of 250,000 to 300,000 clones listed, 88% are singletons. Sequencing was carried out using peripheral blood. These receptor sequences come from a woman aged 25 to 45 with COVID-19, enrolled during active disease. The CDR3 runs from the conserved cysteine through the conserved F or W. Each record gives: clone size, V gene, J gene, CDR3 protein. Rows may omit the clone size; those that give it use once, few, many or a size class.

>.|TRBV6-6|TRBJ2-7
CASSSTGGQGSRQYF
>.|TRBV19|TRBJ1-1
CASSIFRSSNTEAFF
>.|TRBV5-6|TRBJ2-7
CASSFFRERFYEQYF
>few|TRBV30|TRBJ2-1
CAKKAGGRHNEQFF
>.|TRBV2|TRBJ2-3
CASSDGTGLGDTQYF
>few|TRBV5-8|TRBJ2-1
CASSLATRTLEQFF
>.|TRBV5-1|TRBJ2-5
CASSLSGTQETQYF
>once|TRBV5-4|TRBJ2-3
CASSLGTVSTDTQYF
>.|TRBV11-3|TRBJ2-7
CASSPPGQHDEQYF
>.|TRBV5-6|TRBJ2-5
CASSSRGKSEETQYF
>once|TRBV24-1|TRBJ2-3
CATSDRGTGGGNTQYF
>.|TRBV28|TRBJ2-6
CASSTRDRVSGANVLTF
>.|TRBV6-5|TRBJ2-1
CASSYLTVSSYNEQFF
>.|TRBV4-1|TRBJ2-4
CASSPVRTGLAKNIQYF
>.|TRBV6-5|TRBJ1-2
CASSPTTGGAFGYTF
>.|TRBV18|TRBJ2-7
CASSPSTSGSKGSYEQYF
>.|TRBV10-3|TRBJ2-3
CAISEAGLVDTQYF
>.|TRBV5-1|TRBJ2-5
CASSPQVATQYF
>.|TRBV28|TRBJ2-5
CASTGLAKETQYF
>.|TRBV29-1|TRBJ2-1
CSVAVLAVSYNEQFF
>.|TRBV3-1/TRBV3-2|TRBJ1-1
CASSHLRDTEAFF
>.|TRBV10-3|TRBJ2-1
CAISPGLATYNEQFF
>.|TRBV30|TRBJ2-2
CAWSIALGQGNTGELFF
>.|TRBV3-1/TRBV3-2|TRBJ2-5
CASSQDEHRSETQYF
>.|TRBV29-1|TRBJ2-3
CSVGRAGGPRDTQYF
>.|TRBV28|TRBJ2-7
CASSSGGVQRSYEQYF
>.|TRBV30|TRBJ2-5
CAWSWSSQETQYF
>.|TRBV18|TRBJ2-2
CASSPSGGTGELFF
>.|TRBV24-1|TRBJ2-6
CATSATSGANVLTF
>few|TRBV18|TRBJ2-2
CASSLGQGVTGELFF
>.|TRBV5-1|TRBJ1-1
CASSLRGGGTEAFF
>.|TRBV6-2/TRBV6-3|TRBJ2-6
CASSHHSSGANVLTF
>.|TRBV5-4|TRBJ2-3
CASSLYGGVADTQYF
>.|TRBV7-9|TRBJ2-7
CASSPPGTGLPEQYF
>.|TRBV19|TRBJ1-4
CASTPNPGEKLFF
>.|TRBV6-6|TRBJ2-1
CASSFHGREAEQFF
>.|TRBV29-1|TRBJ2-4
CSVGHTQGPANIQYF
>.|TRBV2|TRBJ2-7
CASSLGGYEQYF
>.|TRBV9|TRBJ2-7
CASSSISGSEQYF
>.|TRBV5-1|TRBJ2-7
CASSLAGQGFYEQYF
>.|TRBV2|TRBJ2-3
CASSESGGLVADTQYF
>.|TRBV5-4|TRBJ2-6
CASRLDSGANVLTF
>.|TRBV27|TRBJ2-1
CASSLGTSGRNEQFF
>once|TRBV27|TRBJ2-1
CASSTRATSFAVFNEQFF
>.|TRBV7-9|TRBJ2-7
CASSLGRQTYEQYF
>.|TRBV10-3|TRBJ1-1
CAISVDRNTEAFF
>.|TRBV5-4|TRBJ2-5
CASSLPRSTQETQYF
>.|TRBV4-3|TRBJ1-1
CASSQGTGIAEAFF
>.|TRBV30|TRBJ2-7
CAWRVTPGTAFREQYF
>.|TRBV6-6|TRBJ2-7
CASSYSSGTYEQYF
>.|TRBV11-1|TRBJ2-2
CASSFGTSMGELFF
>.|TRBV5-1|TRBJ2-3
CASSLAGTGGEDTQYF
>.|TRBV27|TRBJ2-4
CASSSGSIAKNIQYF
>.|TRBV19|TRBJ2-7
CASAGGRVYEQYF
>.|TRBV11-2|TRBJ2-7
CASSLAGQGAYEQYF
>.|TRBV11-2|TRBJ2-7
CASSPPDSSYEQYF
>.|TRBV5-1|TRBJ1-2
CASSTRDREGYTF
>.|TRBV5-3|TRBJ1-2
CARSWREQYGYTF
>.|TRBV6-9|TRBJ1-1
CAGSGQENTEAFF
>once|TRBV4-1|TRBJ1-2
CASSQQGLNYGYTF